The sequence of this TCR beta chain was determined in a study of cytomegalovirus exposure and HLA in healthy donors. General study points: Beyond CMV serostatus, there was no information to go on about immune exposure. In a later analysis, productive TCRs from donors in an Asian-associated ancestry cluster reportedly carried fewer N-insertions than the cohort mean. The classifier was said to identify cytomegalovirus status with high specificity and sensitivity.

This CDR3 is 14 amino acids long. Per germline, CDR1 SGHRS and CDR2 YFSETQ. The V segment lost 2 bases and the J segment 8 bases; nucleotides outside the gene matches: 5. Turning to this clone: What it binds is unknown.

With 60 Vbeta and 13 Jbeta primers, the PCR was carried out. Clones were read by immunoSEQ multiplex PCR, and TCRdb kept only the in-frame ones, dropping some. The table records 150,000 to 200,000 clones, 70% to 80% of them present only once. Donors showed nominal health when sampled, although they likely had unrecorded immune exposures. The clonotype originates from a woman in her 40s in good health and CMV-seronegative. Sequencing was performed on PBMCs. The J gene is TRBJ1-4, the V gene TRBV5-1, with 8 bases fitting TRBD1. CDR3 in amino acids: CASSFGQGWEKLFF. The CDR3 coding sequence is TGCGCCAGCAGCTTCGGACAGGGTTGGGAAAAACTGTTTTTT.